Presented here are 24 T cell receptor beta chains from one specimen sequenced in a study of T-cell memory formation after mild COVID-19. TCRdb ran MiXCR on the 5' RACE reads and lists one entry per CDR3 protein. The repertoire holds approximately 260,000 distinct CDR3 sequences, with over 15% as singletons. The sample comprised PBMCs or a T cell subset sorted from them (not recorded which). The receptors were sampled from a man younger than 35 who had mild COVID-19 (a few samples of this study predate the infection). Cell type and time point are not known.

This clonotype appeared many times. The chain links TRBV10-3 to TRBJ2-1, with 10 positions matching TRBD2. The J segment lost 6 bases and the V segment lost 11 bases, leaving 13 bases of the junction unmatched. This CDR3 comprises 15 residues. The germline CDR1 and CDR2 sequences are ENHRY and SYGVKD. The chain's CDR3 is CAAKSLAGALNEQFF. Here the CDR3 DNA reads TGTGCCGCTAAGTCGCTAGCGGGGGCGCTCAATGAGCAGTTCTTC.

V and J are TRBV7-9 and TRBJ2-3; D may be TRBD1 (5 bases). Per the germline V gene, CDR1 is SEHNR and CDR2 is FQNEAQ (reference sequence). V dropped 5 bases and J dropped 4 bases, with 22 bases sitting between them. This CDR3 has 17 amino acids. DNA of the CDR3: TGTGCCAGCAGCCCTCATCTAGGGTTGGGGCACGCAGATACGCAGTATTTT. It translates to CASSPHLGLGHADTQYF.

CDR3: CSARDPSDYTF. In DNA, the CDR3 is TGCAGTGCTAGAGACCCCTCCGACTACACCTTC. J is TRBJ1-2 and V is TRBV20-1; D remains ambiguous. Between the trimmed V and J ends, which lost 0 bases and 10 bases, there was a span of 9 bases. The CDR3 has 11 amino acids. Germline CDR1 reads DFQATT; CDR2 reads SNEGSKA (reference sequence).

The table lists this clonotype with a few counts. The rearrangement uses TRBV6-2 or TRBV6-3 and TRBJ2-2, with 12 bases matching TRBD2. There are 20 residues in the CDR3. V trimming: 1 base; J trimming: 5 bases; junction bases outside the gene matches: 14. Germline V gene sequence: CDR1 MNHEY, CDR2 SVGEGT. The CDR3 nucleotides are TGTGCCAGCAGTTACTGGAGACTAGCGGGGGTTCAAGGACGTACCGGGGAGCTGTTTTTT. Translating gives CASSYWRLAGVQGRTGELFF.

There are a few counts of this clonotype. The V call is TRBV7-2, the J call TRBJ2-3; D possibly corresponds to TRBD1 (6 bases). Per the germline V gene, CDR1 is SGHTA and CDR2 is FQGNSA. Trimming stripped 0 bases from V and 8 bases from J, with 12 bases between. The CDR3 runs to 14 residues. CDR3 amino acids: CASSLAGAIRTQYF. CDR3 DNA sequence: TGTGCCAGCAGCTTAGCGGGGGCGATTCGTACGCAGTATTTT. Supplemented by reference TRBV7-2 and TRBJ2-3, the full variable domain reads GAGVSQSPSNKVTEKGKDVELRCDPISGHTALYWYRQSLGQGLEFLIYFQGNSAPDKSGLPSDRFSAERTGGSVSTLTIQRTQQEDSAVYLCASSLAGAIRTQYFGPGTRLTVL.

This sequence joins TRBV7-2 and TRBJ1-3, with D unresolved. CDR3 length equals 12 residues. Germline CDR1 SGHTA, CDR2 FQGNSA. V lost 1 base and J lost 8, with 6 bases in between. This chain's CDR3 is CASSLGPDTIYF. The CDR3 DNA sequence: TGTGCCAGCAGCTTAGGTCCGGACACCATATATTTT.

The chain couples TRBV7-9 to TRBJ1-1; D ambiguous. This CDR3 spans 15 amino acids. V lost 1 base and J 0 bases, leaving 9 bases between the germline ends. From germline, CDR1 is SEHNR and CDR2 FQNEAQ (reference sequence). CDR3 residues: CASSLELAVNTEAFF. The CDR3 bases are TGTGCCAGCAGCTTAGAGTTGGCGGTGAACACTGAAGCTTTCTTT.

This clonotype has only a few counts. DNA of the CDR3: TGTGCCTGGAGTGTAGGAAACACCATATATTTT. Amino acids: CAWSVGNTIYF. The rearrangement links TRBV30 to TRBJ1-3; unclear D gene. Germline lookup yields CDR1 GTSNPN and CDR2 SVGIG (reference sequence). This CDR3 is built from 11 residues. V dropped 0 bases and J dropped 4 bases, with 1 base sitting between them.

This clonotype was seen a few times. This chain joins TRBV12-3 or TRBV12-4 and TRBJ2-3, with 13 nucleotides matching TRBD2. Losses at the gene ends were 6 bases for V and 2 bases for J; bases not matched to a gene: 2. The CDR3 sequence is 15 residues long. The CDR3 coding sequence is TGTGCCAGCAGGGGACTAGCGGGGCACACAGATACGCAGTATTTT. Amino acids: CASRGLAGHTDTQYF.

The chain joins TRBV7-2 to TRBJ2-1; TRBD2 aligns across 10 bases. This CDR3 has 16 residues. The germline CDR1 and CDR2 sequences are SGHTA and FQGNSA. Trimming at V came to 4 bases and at J to 2 bases, leaving 5 bases not matched to a gene. For the CDR3, the DNA is TGTGCCAGCAGCTCAGACAGCGGGGGGGCCTACAATGAGCAGTTCTTC. Translated, it gives CASSSDSGGAYNEQFF.

This clonotype has just a few counts. The chain couples TRBV28 to TRBJ1-2, with D tentatively TRBD1 (6 bases). Germline-derived CDR1 and CDR2 are MDHEN and SYDVKM. Trimming took off 9 bases at V and 8 bases at J, with 16 bases between the two ends. The CDR3 consists of 12 residues. The CDR3 loop reads CASLSGVRGYTF. The CDR3 DNA follows: TGTGCCAGTTTATCAGGGGTACGGGGCTACACCTTC.

The V gene is TRBV9, the J gene TRBJ1-5; D gene ambiguous. This CDR3 region has 14 residues. V dropped 0 bases and J dropped 4 bases, with 8 bases sitting between them. From germline, CDR1 is SGDLS and CDR2 YYNGEE. CDR3 protein: CASSVGRSNQPQHF. In DNA form, the CDR3 reads TGTGCCAGCAGCGTAGGGAGATCTAATCAGCCCCAGCATTTT.

The J gene is TRBJ2-3, the V gene TRBV20-1; perhaps TRBD1 as D (6 bases). Germline V lookup: CDR1 DFQATT, CDR2 SNEGSKA (reference sequence). Trimming took off 3 bases at V and 2 bases at J, with 15 bases between the two ends. The length of the CDR3 is 15 residues. CDR3 loop: CSASKVGTHTDTQYF. The CDR3 coding sequence is TGCAGTGCTAGTAAAGTCGGGACACACACAGATACGCAGTATTTT.

This clonotype occurred a few times. This chain connects TRBV11-1 to TRBJ1-2; D unclear. Per the germline V gene, CDR1 is SGHAT and CDR2 is FQDESV (reference sequence). The CDR3 length is 14 residues. V gave up 5 bases and J gave up 0 bases, with 10 bases separating them. CDR3 protein: CASSRDTSNYGYTF. The CDR3 nucleotides read TGTGCCAGCAGCAGAGACACCTCTAACTATGGCTACACCTTC.

This clonotype appeared a few times. The V call is TRBV12-3 or TRBV12-4, the J call TRBJ2-1; D could derive from TRBD1 or TRBD2 (5 bases each). Trimming took off 5 bases at V and 7 bases at J, with 15 bases between the two ends. There are 14 residues in the CDR3. Here the CDR3 reads CASSTAGTPNEQFF. CDR3 coding DNA: TGTGCCAGCAGTACCGCCGGGACCCCAAATGAGCAGTTCTTC.

This clonotype was counted ten times or more. This chain connects TRBV12-3 or TRBV12-4 to TRBJ1-3, with no clear D. There are 15 residues in the CDR3. With 4 bases removed from V and 0 bases from J, the gap between germline ends came to 10 bases. The CDR3 DNA is TGTGCCAGCAGTTACAGAAGATACTCTGGAAACACCATATATTTT. This codes for CASSYRRYSGNTIYF.

This clonotype has a handful of counts. The CDR3 sequence: CARRSTGSGSYEQYF. The CDR3 bases are TGTGCCAGAAGATCCACAGGTTCAGGGTCCTACGAGCAGTACTTC. The chain has TRBV28 and TRBJ2-7, with D possibly matching TRBD1 (5 bases). The CDR3 contains 15 residues. In germline, CDR1 is MDHEN, CDR2 SYDVKM. The germline V and J ends were trimmed by 9 bases and 1 base, with 19 bases remaining between them.

This clonotype occurred many times. The CDR3: CSARVAGVPNIQYF. CDR3 coding DNA: TGCAGTGCTAGAGTCGCGGGGGTCCCAAACATTCAGTACTTC. This chain links TRBV20-1 with TRBJ2-4, with TRBD2 matching over 7 bases. The CDR3 covers 14 residues. Germline lookup yields CDR1 DFQATT and CDR2 SNEGSKA (reference sequence). Losses at the gene ends were 1 base for V and 6 bases for J; bases not matched to a gene: 6.

The V call is TRBV5-5, the J call TRBJ1-2, with 8 bases matching TRBD1. The germline V gene has CDR1 SGHKS and CDR2 YYEKEE (reference sequence). Germline trimming cut 2 bases from V and 1 base from J; bases unmatched to any gene: 7. CDR3 length: 16 residues. The CDR3 loop reads CASSLGQGAFNYGYTF. DNA for the CDR3: TGTGCCAGCAGCTTAGGACAGGGAGCATTTAACTATGGCTACACCTTC. Together with reference TRBV5-5 and TRBJ1-2, the CDR3 gives the full variable domain: DAGVTQSPTHLIKTRGQQVTLRCSPISGHKSVSWYQQVLGQGPQFIFQYYEKEERGRGNFPDRFSARQFPNYSSELNVNALLLGDSALYLCASSLGQGAFNYGYTFGSGTRLTVV.

This chain uses TRBV21-1 with TRBJ2-5; no check of the table's D call, TRBD1, against the DNA was made. TRBV21-1 constitutes a pseudogene. The CDR3 contains 16 residues. The chain's CDR3 is CASSPREDSDQETQYF. CDR3 coding DNA: TGTGCCAGCAGCCCCCGTGAGGACAGTGACCAAGAGACCCAGTACTTC.

The rearrangement links TRBV5-1 to TRBJ2-5; D call uncertain. The germline CDR1 and CDR2 sequences are SGHRS and YFSETQ. The CDR3 extends over 14 amino acids. The V and J ends lost 2 bases and 1 base respectively, with 9 bases between them. The DNA of the CDR3 is TGCGCCAGCAGCTTTCGGCCTATCCAAGAGACCCAGTACTTC. It encodes CASSFRPIQETQYF.

In this sample, this clonotype turned up a few times. This chain joins TRBV3-1 and TRBJ1-5; TRBD1 aligns across 9 bases. The V and J ends lost 3 bases and 10 bases, in that order; junction bases with no gene match: 10. The CDR3 length is 15 residues. Germline V gives CDR1 LGHDT, CDR2 YNNKEL (reference sequence). This chain's CDR3 is CASSQLSGQGIPQHF. For the CDR3, the DNA is TGTGCCAGCAGCCAGTTATCTGGACAGGGGATACCCCAGCATTTT.

The chain has TRBV2 and TRBJ2-5; D is undetermined. This CDR3 is built from 12 residues. The germline CDR1 and CDR2 sequences are SNHLY and FYNNEI. Trimming removed 10 bases from V and 0 bases from J, with 9 bases in between. Here the CDR3 reads CAMGPNQETQYF. DNA for the CDR3: TGTGCCATGGGTCCGAACCAAGAGACCCAGTACTTC.

This CDR3 is CASSPGTGNEQFF. Written as DNA, the CDR3 is TGTGCCAGCAGCCCAGGGACAGGGAATGAGCAGTTCTTC. The chain employs TRBV7-9 and TRBJ2-1; 9 nucleotides line up with TRBD1. The CDR3 sequence is 13 residues long. Germline loops: CDR1 SEHNR, CDR2 FQNEAQ (reference sequence). V shed 5 bases, J shed 7 bases, and the junction held 3 bases outside the gene matches.